The text below deals with one T cell receptor (beta chain). Its antigen target is currently unknown. One base away there is no much larger clone; base qualities are not given. This sample is part of a study of shared clonotypes between healthy human individuals (dated by TCRdb to 2018 to 2020). Concerning the study at large: The cohort included three men and a couple of women between 18 and 49 years of age. Blood TCR repertoires of a handful of healthy adults were deeply sequenced to estimate repertoire size and the extent of clonotype sharing between individuals. Different laboratories and diverse techniques were used to prepare libraries and sequence TCR repertoires, to increase sequencing depth and limit assay-specific biases. Leukapheresis yielded between about 0.85 and 9.5 billion PBMCs per donor. Per donor, three plates each were used for CD4 naive and CD4 memory, two for CD8 naive, and one for CD8 memory.

The donors were healthy, HIV-negative adults who had no recently reported acute infections or vaccinations. Every donor was a Caucasian adult living in Nashville, Tennessee, USA. Magnetic negative selection was used to enrich CD4+ T cells, after which naive cells were positively selected on CD45RA and the negative fraction became the memory subset. Blood was collected by leukapheresis, and PBMCs were isolated by Ficoll-Histopaque density gradient centrifugation and then cryopreserved in liquid nitrogen vapor phase. Analytical flow cytometry was used to check the purity and quantity of every magnetically sorted T cell population. Genomic DNA was isolated from every sorted fraction and measured by UV absorbance on a Nanodrop 2000c. The CDR3 holds 14 amino acids from the cysteine to the phenylalanine. Only the CDR3 DNA is retained, 42 bases long and in frame from the first base. V sheds 2 bases and J sheds 4 bases, leaving 9 bases between their ends. CDR1 KGHSH and CDR2 LQKENI were looked up in the germline V gene.

Using the deep immunoSEQ assay, multiplex PCR amplified TCR CDR3 regions from genomic DNA. Genomic DNA extracted from each cell subset was distributed evenly over all wells of several immunoSEQ 96-well plates, and each plate served as one replicate. For sorted subsets, roughly 200 ng of genomic DNA, equivalent to some 30,000 T cell genomes, went into each replicate PCR. The purified libraries were quantified using a Qubit 3.0 fluorometer, sized with a Bioanalyzer 2100, and then quantified again using the KAPA Library Quantification kit. Each immunoSEQ 96-well plate was sequenced on its own single-read 150-cycle Illumina NextSeq 550 flow cell. The authors processed their data as follows. The immunoSEQ output contained only junctional sequences without quality scores, so filtering could not match that applied to full-length reads. Sequences were annotated with PyIR, a Python wrapper for IgBLAST v1.9, using IMGT germline references to assign V/J genes and CDR3. Reads were removed for weak V/J assignments (E-value above 1e-6), missing CDR3, stop codons, out-of-frame junctions, or ambiguous translated residues. V3J clonotypes were defined as sequences sharing an identical inferred V gene, J gene, and CDR3 amino acid sequence. To compute the percentage overlap between repertoires, the number of shared unique clonotypes was divided by the size of the smaller repertoire. Richness of each repertoire was evaluated using RTK rarefaction, the Chao1 estimator, and Recon v2.1 estimates of unobserved clonotypes. For all TCRbeta clonotypes obtained by the gDNA method from a few donors, generation probabilities were computed with OLGA. Sourced from immuneACCESS, this table was stored by TCRdb with only in-frame sequences that have V and J called. A share of the clones is absent; for the studies checked, an unresolved V gene accounts for under half, and the remainder has no known explanation. Clonal size and the V and J genes are those of that table, whereas D and trimming came from the DNA. This sample lists 950,000 to 1,100,000 clones; 70% to 80% were detected once. The leading ten clones occupy around 1.5% of the sample.

The paper as a whole reports these results and caveats: Because the study included only a small number of donors, the genetic and exposure-history diversity represented was limited. Naive subsets generally had larger estimated clonotype richness than memory subsets. Compared with non-shared clonotypes, the clonotypes found in all four sorted-subset donors had higher generation probabilities. Based on pairwise subsampling, the degree of clonotype sharing among donors was expected to be affected by sequencing depth. Sampling was limited to blood, and TCR repertoires in tissue likely differ from TCR repertoires in blood. Incomplete sequencing was indicated by rarefaction of sorted-subset datasets, despite the large sequencing depth. Across several donors, roughly 5.4% of naive CD4, approximately 3.6% of naive CD8, about 2.3% of memory CD4, and about 0.44% of memory CD8 clonotypes were shared.

Sequencing was carried out using memory CD4+ T cells sorted from blood. Explained via the paper, the cell subset or site label denotes: CD45RA-negative fraction. Recombination connected TRBV18 to TRBJ2-1; confidence is insufficient to name the D gene. This sequence originates from a man between 18 and 29 years old in good health. CDR3 protein: CASSPTFGYNEQFF. The DNA reads as follows: TGTGCCAGCTCACCAACGTTCGGTTACAATGAGCAGTTCTTC.